This is a list of T cell receptor beta chains from one sample in a study of Ad26.COV2.S vaccination and SARS-CoV-2 variants. Method: immunoSEQ multiplex PCR; TCRdb's copy keeps in-frame clones and lacks some. The table records roughly 380,000 clones, approximately 87% of them present only once. Sequences were derived from peripheral blood, sampled in a trial of Ad26.COV2.S vaccine versus placebo. The source is a person aged 18 to 59 who received the Ad26.COV2.S COVID-19 vaccine or a placebo. The CDR3 runs from the conserved cysteine through the conserved F or W. Fields, in order: D gene, J gene, V gene, clone size, CDR3 protein, CDR3 DNA. D genes are given only for firm matches. Clone size, where shown, is once, few, many, or a class for clones that have expanded.

>TRBD2|TRBJ2-3|TRBV9|.
CASSVVAGGPDTQYF
TGTGCCAGCAGCGTAGTAGCGGGGGGGCCGGATACGCAGTATTTT
>.|TRBJ2-3|TRBV6-2/TRBV6-3|few
CASSPREATDTQYF
TGTGCCAGCAGCCCCAGAGAGGCCACAGATACGCAGTATTTT
>TRBD1|TRBJ2-3|TRBV9|.
CASSDWDRGGTDTQYF
TGTGCCAGCAGCGATTGGGACAGGGGAGGCACAGATACGCAGTATTTT
>.|TRBJ2-7|TRBV5-1|.
CASSTTVDEQYF
TGCGCCAGCAGCACGACTGTCGACGAGCAGTACTTC
>.|TRBJ1-5|TRBV27|.
CASGSLGGGNQPQHF
TGTGCCAGCGGGTCGCTGGGGGGCGGCAATCAGCCCCAGCATTTT
>.|TRBJ1-2|TRBV7-3|.
CASSPQADGIYGYTF
TGTGCCAGCAGCCCCCAGGCGGACGGGATCTATGGCTACACCTTC
>TRBD1|TRBJ1-2|TRBV24-1|.
CATSTQGRGYGYTF
TGTGCCACCAGTACACAGGGGAGAGGTTATGGCTACACCTTC
>TRBD1|TRBJ2-6|TRBV19|.
CASSIGTGYGGANVLTF
TGTGCCAGTAGTATAGGGACAGGGTACGGAGGGGCCAACGTCCTGACTTTC
>.|TRBJ2-5|TRBV4-3|.
CASSQDLRETQYF
TGCGCCAGCAGCCAAGACCTGAGAGAGACCCAGTACTTC
>.|TRBJ2-4|TRBV11-2|once
CASSLDPRNPKNIQYF
TGTGCCAGCAGCTTAGACCCCCGGAACCCCAAAAACATTCAGTACTTC
>TRBD1|TRBJ2-3|TRBV19|few
CASTPATPGTGADTQYF
TGTGCCAGTACCCCCGCCACCCCCGGGACAGGGGCAGATACGCAGTATTTT
>TRBD1|TRBJ2-7|TRBV5-6|.
CASSLRQGAYEQYF
TGTGCCAGCAGCTTACGACAGGGGGCCTACGAGCAGTACTTC
>.|TRBJ1-4|TRBV5-6|.
CASSLAGSTNEKLFF
TGTGCCAGCAGCCTGGCGGGTTCAACTAATGAAAAACTGTTTTTT
>TRBD1|TRBJ2-7|TRBV27|.
CASSLSGTVAYEQYF
TGTGCCAGCAGTTTATCCGGGACAGTTGCCTACGAGCAGTACTTC
>.|TRBJ2-1|TRBV11-2|.
CASSAPGGPYNEQFF
TGTGCCAGCAGCGCCCCCGGGGGGCCCTACAATGAGCAGTTCTTC
>TRBD1|TRBJ1-2|TRBV7-6|.
CASSRRDSALSGYTF
TGTGCCAGCAGCCGGCGGGACAGCGCCTTAAGTGGCTACACCTTC
>.|TRBJ2-3|TRBV7-2|.
CASSLLKRGLSTDTQYF
TGTGCCAGCAGCTTATTAAAACGGGGCCTTAGCACAGATACGCAGTATTTT
>TRBD1|TRBJ2-7|TRBV7-9|.
CASSSFRGTGYYEQYF
TGTGCCAGCAGCTCGTTTAGGGGGACAGGGTATTACGAGCAGTACTTC
>TRBD2|TRBJ2-6|TRBV9|.
CASSVYGGLASGANVLTF
TGTGCCAGCAGCGTCTATGGAGGACTAGCCTCTGGGGCCAACGTCCTGACTTTC
>TRBD2|TRBJ2-3|TRBV3-1/TRBV3-2|.
CASSQVQRGRTDTQYF
TGTGCCAGCAGCCAAGTTCAGCGGGGACGGACAGATACGCAGTATTTT
>.|TRBJ2-3|TRBV6-5|.
CASSFDPDGRTDTQYF
TGTGCCAGCAGTTTCGACCCTGACGGTCGAACAGATACGCAGTATTTT
>.|TRBJ2-7|TRBV5-6|.
CASSLDQGLEQYF
TGTGCCAGCAGCTTGGATCAGGGGCTCGAGCAGTACTTC
>TRBD2|TRBJ2-3|TRBV9|.
CASSVGILAGGQDTQYF
TGTGCCAGCAGCGTAGGAATATTAGCGGGGGGGCAGGATACGCAGTATTTT
>.|TRBJ2-1|TRBV18|.
CASSPAISRPFYNEQFF
TGTGCCAGCTCACCCGCAATCTCAAGGCCGTTTTACAATGAGCAGTTCTTC